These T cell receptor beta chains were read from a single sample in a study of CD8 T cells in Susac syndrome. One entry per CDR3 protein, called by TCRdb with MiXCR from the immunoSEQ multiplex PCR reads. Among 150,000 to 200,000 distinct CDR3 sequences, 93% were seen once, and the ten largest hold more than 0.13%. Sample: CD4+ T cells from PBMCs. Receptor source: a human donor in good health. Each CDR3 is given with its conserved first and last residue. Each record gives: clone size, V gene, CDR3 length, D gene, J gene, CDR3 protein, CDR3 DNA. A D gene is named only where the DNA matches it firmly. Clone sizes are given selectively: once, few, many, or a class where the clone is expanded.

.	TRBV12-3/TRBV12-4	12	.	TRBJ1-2	CASSNDGYGYTF	TGTGCCAGCAGTAATGATGGTTATGGCTACACCTTC
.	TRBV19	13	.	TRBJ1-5	CAGCDTPGQPQHF	TGTGCCGGATGCGACACGCCAGGTCAGCCCCAGCATTTT
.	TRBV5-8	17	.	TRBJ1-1	CASSLLQGGGSNTEAFF	TGTGCCAGCAGCTTGTTGCAGGGAGGCGGCTCGAACACTGAAGCTTTCTTT
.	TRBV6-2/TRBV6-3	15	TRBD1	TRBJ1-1	CASSYGFRGQTEAFF	TGTGCCAGCAGTTACGGTTTCAGGGGGCAGACTGAAGCTTTCTTT
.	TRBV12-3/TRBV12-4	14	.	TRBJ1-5	CASSFDSSNQPQHF	TGTGCCAGCAGTTTCGACAGTAGCAATCAGCCCCAGCATTTT
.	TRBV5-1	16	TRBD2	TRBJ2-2	CASSLPSGGGTGELFF	TGCGCCAGCAGCTTGCCTAGCGGGGGAGGCACCGGGGAGCTGTTTTTT
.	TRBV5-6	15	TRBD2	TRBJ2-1	CASSTRLAGGNEQFF	TGTGCCAGCAGCACGAGACTAGCGGGGGGGAATGAGCAGTTCTTC
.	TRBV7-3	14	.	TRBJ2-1	CASSPTGSYNEQFF	TGTGCCAGCAGCCCGACCGGTTCCTACAATGAGCAGTTCTTC
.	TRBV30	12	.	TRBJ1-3	CAWGSVGNTIYF	TGTGCCTGGGGGTCGGTTGGAAACACCATATATTTT
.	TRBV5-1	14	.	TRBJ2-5	CASSLMSEQETQYF	TGCGCCAGCAGCTTGATGAGTGAACAAGAGACCCAGTACTTC
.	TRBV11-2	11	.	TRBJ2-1	CASSLVNEQFF	TGTGCCAGCAGCTTGGTCAATGAGCAGTTCTTC
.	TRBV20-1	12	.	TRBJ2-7	CSARPPNGEQYF	TGCAGTGCTAGACCCCCGAATGGCGAGCAGTACTTC
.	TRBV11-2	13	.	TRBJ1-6	CASSLAPGSPLHF	TGTGCCAGCAGCTTAGCCCCGGGTTCACCCCTCCACTTT
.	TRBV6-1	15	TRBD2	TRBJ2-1	CASSVTSGVYNEQFF	TGTGCCAGCAGTGTCACTAGCGGGGTTTACAATGAGCAGTTCTTC
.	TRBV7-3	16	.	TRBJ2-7	CASSLTGLGSSYEQYF	TGTGCCAGCAGCTTAACCGGACTGGGAAGCTCCTACGAGCAGTACTTC
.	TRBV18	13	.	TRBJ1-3	CASSPPRDGGAHF	TGTGCCAGCTCACCGCCTCGGGACGGTGGCGCGCATTTT
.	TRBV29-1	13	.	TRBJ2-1	CSVEGLKYNEQFF	TGCAGCGTTGAGGGCCTGAAGTACAATGAGCAGTTCTTC
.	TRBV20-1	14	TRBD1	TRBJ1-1	CSARATGANTEAFF	TGCAGTGCTAGAGCTACAGGGGCGAACACTGAAGCTTTCTTT
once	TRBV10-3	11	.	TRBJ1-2	CAISELAGYTF	TGTGCCATCAGTGAGTTAGCGGGCTACACCTTC
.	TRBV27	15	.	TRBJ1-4	CASSLFGRSDEKLFF	TGTGCCAGCAGTTTATTTGGCAGGTCGGATGAAAAACTGTTTTTT
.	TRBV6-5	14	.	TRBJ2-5	CASSPGTDQETQYF	TGTGCCAGCAGTCCAGGGACGGATCAAGAGACCCAGTACTTC
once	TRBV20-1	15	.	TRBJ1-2	CSAPIPARTNYGYTF	TGCAGTGCCCCTATCCCCGCTCGGACGAACTATGGCTACACCTTC
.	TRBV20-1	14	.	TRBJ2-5	CSARVGGAPVLPYF	TGCAGTGCTAGAGTCGGCGGGGCGCCTGTTTTACCGTACTTC
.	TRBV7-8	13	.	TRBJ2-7	CASSTSQGYEQYF	TGTGCCAGCAGCACATCTCAGGGCTACGAGCAGTACTTC